Listed below are T cell receptor beta chains from one sample, sequenced in a study of molecular identifiers for immune sequencing clone quantification. TCRdb itself ran the PCR reads through MiXCR, one entry per CDR3 protein. The sample has about 63,000 distinct CDR3 sequences, over 15% seen once. Sequenced sample: naive CD8+ T cells from blood, with Jurkat cell RNA spiked in. Receptors originate from a human donor in good health. Some libraries in this study had Jurkat cell RNA spiked in. CDR3s include the opening cysteine and the closing phenylalanine or tryptophan. A D gene is named only where the DNA matches it firmly. Rows may omit the clone size; those that give it use once, few, many or a size class.

DNA: TGTGCCAGCAGTTGGACTAGTGGAACCTACGAGCAGTACTTC
CDR3: CASSWTSGTYEQYF
V: TRBV6-6
size: NA
D: TRBD2
J: TRBJ2-7

DNA: TGTGCCAGCAGCTTAGCTCGAGCGCTCTATTCAGATACGCAGTATTTT
CDR3: CASSLARALYSDTQYF
V: TRBV7-6
size: many
D: NA
J: TRBJ2-3

DNA: TGTGCCAGCAGCGAGGGGGACTCCTACGAGCAGTACTTC
CDR3: CASSEGDSYEQYF
V: TRBV7-9
size: few
D: NA
J: TRBJ2-7

DNA: TGTGCCAGCGGGGGGATCTCTAGCACAGATACGCAGTATTTT
CDR3: CASGGISSTDTQYF
V: TRBV12-3/TRBV12-4
size: many
D: NA
J: TRBJ2-3

DNA: TGCGCCAGCAGCCACAAGGACAGGGGGACCTATGGCTACACCTTC
CDR3: CASSHKDRGTYGYTF
V: TRBV4-1
size: many
D: TRBD1
J: TRBJ1-2

DNA: TGTGCCAGCAGCCAAGATCGATCGGGGGGCAAGACCGGGGAGCTGTTTTTT
CDR3: CASSQDRSGGKTGELFF
V: TRBV4-2
size: many
D: NA
J: TRBJ2-2

DNA: TGTGCCAGCAGCTTAGGAAGACAGGGCGTCAACGAGCAGTACTTC
CDR3: CASSLGRQGVNEQYF
V: TRBV11-2
size: NA
D: TRBD1
J: TRBJ2-7

DNA: TGCAGTGCTGGGGAATTAGGGACAGGGGACTACGAGCAGTACTTC
CDR3: CSAGELGTGDYEQYF
V: TRBV20-1
size: many
D: TRBD1
J: TRBJ2-7

DNA: TGTGCCAGCAGCCTAACCCCCGTGAGGTCGGGCAGCACAGATACGCAGTATTTT
CDR3: CASSLTPVRSGSTDTQYF
V: TRBV6-2/TRBV6-3
size: many
D: NA
J: TRBJ2-3

DNA: TGCAGTGCTAGAGACTCCGGGACAGGGTGGCCGAACACTGAAGCTTTCTTT
CDR3: CSARDSGTGWPNTEAFF
V: TRBV20-1
size: many
D: TRBD1
J: TRBJ1-1

DNA: TGTGCCAGCAGCTCGGAGACCCTACGGGAAGAGACCCAGTACTTC
CDR3: CASSSETLREETQYF
V: TRBV7-9
size: many
D: NA
J: TRBJ2-5

DNA: TGTGCCAGCAGCGTAGAAGGAGGAGGCACAGATACGCAGTATTTT
CDR3: CASSVEGGGTDTQYF
V: TRBV9
size: many
D: NA
J: TRBJ2-3

DNA: TGCAGCGTTGAAGCGGGGACAGGGGGCGACGAGCAGTACTTC
CDR3: CSVEAGTGGDEQYF
V: TRBV29-1
size: many
D: TRBD1
J: TRBJ2-7

DNA: TGTGCCAGCAGTTTACAGGTCCCGACGGCCGAGCAGTACTTC
CDR3: CASSLQVPTAEQYF
V: TRBV27
size: NA
D: NA
J: TRBJ2-7

DNA: TGCAGTGCTAGGCCCTTGGACAGGGGGGTCAATGAGCAGTTCTTC
CDR3: CSARPLDRGVNEQFF
V: TRBV20-1
size: NA
D: TRBD1
J: TRBJ2-1

DNA: TGTGCCAGCAGCTTAGTCTTCTCGTCTAGCGACAATGAGCAGTTCTTC
CDR3: CASSLVFSSSDNEQFF
V: TRBV7-9
size: many
D: NA
J: TRBJ2-1

DNA: TGTGCCAGCAGCCGGCGTGCGGACCAAGAGACCCAGTACTTC
CDR3: CASSRRADQETQYF
V: TRBV7-6
size: many
D: NA
J: TRBJ2-5

DNA: TGCGCCAGCAGCTTGGTCTTAGGACAGTCCTACGAGCAGTACTTC
CDR3: CASSLVLGQSYEQYF
V: TRBV5-1
size: many
D: NA
J: TRBJ2-7